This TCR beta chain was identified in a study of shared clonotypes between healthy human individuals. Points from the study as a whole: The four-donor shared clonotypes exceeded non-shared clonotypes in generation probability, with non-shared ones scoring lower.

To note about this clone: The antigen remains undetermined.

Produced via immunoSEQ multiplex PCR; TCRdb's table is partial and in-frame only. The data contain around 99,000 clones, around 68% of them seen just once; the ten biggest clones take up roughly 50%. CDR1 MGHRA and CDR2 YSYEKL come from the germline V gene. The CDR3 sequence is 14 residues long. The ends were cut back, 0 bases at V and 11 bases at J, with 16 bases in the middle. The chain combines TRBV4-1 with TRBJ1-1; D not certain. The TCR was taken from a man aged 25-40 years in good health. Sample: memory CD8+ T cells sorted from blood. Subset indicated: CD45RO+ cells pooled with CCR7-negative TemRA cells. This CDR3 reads CASSQDMGFLQAFF. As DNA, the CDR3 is TGCGCCAGCAGCCAAGATATGGGGTTCTTGCAGGCTTTCTTT.